A single sample is the source of the 18 T cell receptor beta chains below, sequenced in a study of human T cells and chemical hapten exposure. TCRdb reprocessed the RACE reads via MiXCR and lists one record per CDR3 protein. The data hold around 150,000 distinct CDR3 sequences, with 25% to 35% observed a single time. Time point indicated: patch test 3, about 24 weeks after DPC sensitization. Specified treatment: therapeutic diphenylcyclopropenone sensitization with weekly scalp DPC. The material sequenced was whole blood, taken in connection with sensitization to the hapten diphenylcyclopropenone (DPC). Receptors were obtained from a woman aged 18-29 years with alopecia areata. Some clones in this sample may be carry-over from other donors' samples.

This clonotype was counted between two and nine times. V is TRBV3-1 and J is TRBJ1-6, with D possibly being TRBD1 (6 bases). There are 13 residues in the CDR3. Germline CDR1 reads LGHDT; CDR2 reads YNNKEL (reference sequence). V was trimmed by 6 bases and J by 10 bases, leaving 13 bases between them. The CDR3 sequence is CASSQQGNSPLHF. The CDR3 DNA sequence: TGTGCCAGCAGTCAACAGGGAAACTCACCCCTCCACTTT.

The chain employs TRBV6-5 and TRBJ2-6; D remains unclear. This CDR3 region has 18 residues. The germline V gene has CDR1 MNHEY and CDR2 SVGAGI. Trimming cost V 2 bases and J 1 base, with 15 bases left between them. The DNA for the CDR3 is TGTGCCAGCAGTTACGGGCGACACGCAATGTCTGGGGCCAACGTCCTGACTTTC. It translates to CASSYGRHAMSGANVLTF.

The sample holds a few counts of this clonotype. The chain is built from TRBV2 and TRBJ1-1; D is possibly TRBD1 (6 bases). The length of the CDR3 is 15 residues. Trimming left V 0 bases short and J 7 bases short, with 15 bases between. Germline CDR1 and CDR2: SNHLY and FYNNEI. The CDR3 region has the DNA TGTGCCAGCAGTGAAGCGCCCGGGACAAGGGGTGAAGCTTTCTTT. Protein: CASSEAPGTRGEAFF.

This clonotype was counted ten times or more. The chain recombines TRBV7-2 with TRBJ2-7; 7 nucleotides align to TRBD1. The CDR3 has 15 amino acids. J lost 1 base, V lost 0 bases, and 3 bases had no gene match. Germline-derived CDR1 and CDR2 are SGHTA and FQGNSA. The CDR3 region has the DNA TGTGCCAGCAGCTTAGCAGGGACAGCTTCCTACGAGCAGTACTTC. This codes for CASSLAGTASYEQYF.

This clonotype came up a few times. The chain couples TRBV9 to TRBJ2-1, with a tentative D call TRBD2 (6 bases). V was trimmed by 4 bases and J by 5 bases, leaving 13 bases between them. The CDR3 runs 14 residues. Per germline, CDR1 SGDLS and CDR2 YYNGEE. The CDR3: CASSPRLVHNEQFF. Here the CDR3 DNA reads TGTGCCAGCAGCCCTAGACTAGTTCACAATGAGCAGTTCTTC.

This clonotype has a handful of counts. This rearrangement joins TRBV20-1 to TRBJ2-5; D might be TRBD1 (6 bases). Trimming left V 8 bases short and J 3 bases short, with 22 bases between. The CDR3 contains 15 residues. Germline V lookup: CDR1 DFQATT, CDR2 SNEGSKA (reference sequence). The CDR3 reads CSLQGTGPYKETQYF. CDR3 bases: TGCAGTCTTCAGGGGACGGGCCCCTATAAAGAGACCCAGTACTTC.

In this sample, this clonotype turned up a few times. The J gene is TRBJ2-1, the V gene TRBV4-2, with 7 nucleotides matching TRBD2. Trimming removed 4 bases from V and 1 base from J; junction bases left unmatched: 10. The CDR3 is made up of 17 amino acids. Germline V gene data show CDR1 as LGHNA and CDR2 as YNFKEQ. CDR3 region: CASSPNFPSGSYNEQFF. The CDR3, as DNA: TGTGCCAGCAGCCCGAATTTTCCTAGCGGATCCTACAATGAGCAGTTCTTC.

The table lists this clonotype with a few counts. The chain carries TRBV29-1 and TRBJ2-7; no reliable D call. V gave up 7 bases and J gave up 3 bases, with 13 bases separating them. Germline CDR1 and CDR2: SQVTM and ANQGSEA. The CDR3 totals 12 residues. The CDR3 DNA is TGCAGCGGGGCCCGTGACGGCTACGAGCAGTACTTC. Translating it yields CSGARDGYEQYF.

This sequence joins TRBV20-1 and TRBJ1-2; a weak D match, TRBD1 (5 bases). V was cut by 4 bases and J by 8 bases, with 17 bases left in between. The germline gives CDR1 DFQATT, CDR2 SNEGSKA (reference sequence). The CDR3 covers 13 residues. For the CDR3, the DNA is TGCAGTGCTAATTCGGGGGGTTCAGACGGCTACACCTTC. Amino acid sequence: CSANSGGSDGYTF.

This clonotype was counted between two and nine times. In DNA, the CDR3 is TGTGCCAGCAGTGGATCAGACTCCTACAATGAGCAGTTCTTC. Amino acid sequence: CASSGSDSYNEQFF. The chain is built from TRBV27 and TRBJ2-1; D unclear. The length of the CDR3 is 14 residues. Looked up from germline, CDR1 is MNHEY and CDR2 is SMNVEV (reference sequence). The ends were cut back, 5 bases at V and 0 bases at J, with 8 bases in the middle.

This clonotype was picked up a small number of times. This chain uses TRBV6-6 with TRBJ2-7, with no clear D. This CDR3 comprises 15 residues. With 4 bases removed from V and 2 bases from J, the gap between germline ends came to 15 bases. The germline V gene encodes CDR1 MNHNY and CDR2 SVGAGI (reference sequence). CDR3 sequence: CASSFSPRQPYEQYF. Written as DNA, the CDR3 is TGTGCCAGCAGTTTTTCACCGCGGCAGCCCTACGAGCAGTACTTC.

The chain employs TRBV5-6 and TRBJ1-5; D remains ambiguous. The CDR3 has 15 amino acids. The V and J ends lost 1 base and 2 bases respectively, with 10 bases between them. The V gene's germline CDR1 is SGHDT and CDR2 YYEEEE. The CDR3 is CASSLLAAGNQPQHF. CDR3 in DNA: TGTGCCAGCAGCTTGCTAGCAGCGGGCAATCAGCCCCAGCATTTT. Full variable domain (rest looked up from reference TRBV5-6 and TRBJ1-5): DAGVTQSPTHLIKTRGQQVTLRCSPKSGHDTVSWYQQALGQGPQFIFQYYEEEERQRGNFPDRFSGHQFPNYSSELNVNALLLGDSALYLCASSLLAAGNQPQHFGDGTRLSIL.

The rearrangement links TRBV6-2 or TRBV6-3 to TRBJ2-1, with D unclear. Germline loops: CDR1 MNHEY, CDR2 SVGEGT. This CDR3 contains 20 residues. V was shortened by 0 bases and J by 5 bases, with 26 bases between the two germline ends. In nucleotides, the CDR3 is TGTGCCAGCAGTTACTCGAGCAGCGCAACCAAAATACACATCGACAATGAGCAGTTCTTC. Its protein product is CASSYSSSATKIHIDNEQFF.

This clonotype has a count of ten or more. V gene TRBV5-6 combines with J gene TRBJ1-2; D is undetermined. The CDR3 loop spans 12 amino acids. Germline CDR1 is SGHDT and CDR2 is YYEEEE. V was shortened by 2 bases and J by 1 base, with 3 bases between the two germline ends. CDR3 residues: CASSLDNYGYTF. DNA of the CDR3: TGTGCCAGCAGCTTAGATAACTATGGCTACACCTTC.

The chain joins TRBV30 to TRBJ1-1; D is uncertain. Trimming took 1 base from V and 3 from J, leaving 3 bases between them. Germline V gives CDR1 GTSNPN, CDR2 SVGIG (reference sequence). The CDR3 sequence is 11 residues long. The CDR3 sequence is CAWSAHTEAFF. CDR3 in DNA: TGTGCCTGGAGTGCTCACACTGAAGCTTTCTTT.

The chain employs TRBV2 and TRBJ2-4; D may be TRBD1 (6 bases). This CDR3 has 14 residues. Germline CDR1 is SNHLY and CDR2 is FYNNEI. V shed 4 bases and J shed 6 bases, with 13 bases lying between them. The CDR3 is CASSVSGAGNIQYF. The CDR3, as DNA: TGTGCCAGCAGTGTATCAGGGGCTGGAAACATTCAGTACTTC.

This chain connects TRBV20-1 to TRBJ2-7; 13 bases map to TRBD2. Germline CDR1 reads DFQATT; CDR2 reads SNEGSKA (reference sequence). This CDR3 is 16 amino acids long. Trimming at V came to 6 bases and at J to 7 bases, leaving 15 bases not matched to a gene. CDR3 sequence reads: CSAAEDPGLAGREQYF. CDR3 nucleotide sequence: TGCAGTGCGGCAGAGGACCCGGGACTAGCGGGGCGAGAGCAGTACTTC.

A few counts support this clonotype. V and J are TRBV6-2 or TRBV6-3 and TRBJ2-2; 11 bases line up with TRBD2. Looked up from germline, CDR1 is MNHEY and CDR2 is SVGEGT. J lost 8 bases, V lost 6 bases, and 8 bases had no gene match. This CDR3 spans 15 amino acids. DNA for the CDR3: TGTGCCAGCAGAATAGCGGGAGGGCCCTTTGGGGAGCTGTTTTTT. Translated: CASRIAGGPFGELFF.